The clone carrying this TCR beta chain appeared many times. The source of the sample is a study of T-cell reconstitution after alpha-beta-depleted transplantation in children. It was with unique molecular identifiers that the TCRbeta library was prepared. A single record per CDR3 protein comes from TCRdb applying MiXCR to the PCR reads. The sample carries some 600,000 distinct CDR3 sequences, 13% recorded once. Germline loops: CDR1 SGHTA, CDR2 FQGTGA. V shed 5 bases, J shed 2 bases, and the junction held 2 bases outside the gene matches. The CDR3 totals 14 residues. This TCR was recovered from a male patient aged 5 to 17 who had a stem cell transplant for acute myeloid leukemia, so the T cells may come from the graft donor. The rearrangement links TRBV7-3 to TRBJ2-7; 11 positions match TRBD1. The specimen was PBMCs, mostly from graft donor cells, collected 360 days after TCRalphabeta/CD19-depleted stem cell transplant. CDR3 nucleotide sequence: TGTGCCAGCAGCCAGGGACAGGGGGCCTACGAGCAGTACTTC. This sequence encodes CASSQGQGAYEQYF.